This note documents a single T cell receptor (beta chain) sequence. Source study methods: How many nucleated cells were present was estimated from reference gene primer amplification. Generated by immunoSEQ multiplex PCR, the TCRdb table keeps only in-frame clones and is missing some. V and J calls and clone size follow that table, whereas D and trimming were derived from the DNA. The sample includes about 140,000 clones, roughly 90% of them seen just once. Germline V gives CDR1 SGHVS, CDR2 FNYEAQ. CDR3 length: 13 amino acids. V trimming: 6 bases; J trimming: 0 bases; junction bases outside the gene matches: 1. The data derive from a study of blood T cell repertoires in COVID-19. About the research overall: PBMCs, B-cell-depleted T cells, or T cells were the source of the cDNA or gDNA that made up the material.

This receptor was identified in a human donor with COVID-19, enrolled during active disease. The donor label of this sample is uncertain. This rearrangement joins TRBV7-6 to TRBJ1-1; TRBD1 matches 7 bases. Specimen: peripheral blood. CDR3 DNA sequence: TGTGCCAGCAGGGGACAGATGAACACTGAAGCTTTCTTT. Amino acids: CASRGQMNTEAFF.